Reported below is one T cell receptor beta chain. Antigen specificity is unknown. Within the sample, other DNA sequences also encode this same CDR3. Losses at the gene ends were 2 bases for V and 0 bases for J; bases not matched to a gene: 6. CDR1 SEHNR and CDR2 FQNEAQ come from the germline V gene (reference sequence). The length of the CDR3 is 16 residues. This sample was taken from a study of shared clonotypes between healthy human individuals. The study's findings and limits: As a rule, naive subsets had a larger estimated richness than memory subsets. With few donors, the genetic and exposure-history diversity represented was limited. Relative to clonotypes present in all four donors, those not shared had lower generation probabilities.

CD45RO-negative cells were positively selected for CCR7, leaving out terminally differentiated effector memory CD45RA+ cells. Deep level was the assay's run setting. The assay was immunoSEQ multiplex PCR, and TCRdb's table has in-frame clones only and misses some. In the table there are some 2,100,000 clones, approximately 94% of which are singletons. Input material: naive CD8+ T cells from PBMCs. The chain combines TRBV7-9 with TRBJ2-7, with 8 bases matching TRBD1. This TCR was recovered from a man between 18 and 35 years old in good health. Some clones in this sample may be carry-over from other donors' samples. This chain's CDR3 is CASSLPGTGYSYEQYF. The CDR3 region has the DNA TGTGCCAGCAGCTTACCCGGGACAGGCTACTCCTACGAGCAGTACTTC.